This TCR beta chain comes out of a study of regulatory T cells in long-lasting Graves disease. At least ten counts were recorded for this clonotype. Arm-PCR of CDR3 regions and iRepertoire HTBI primers were used to build TCR beta libraries. Using its own MiXCR run on the multiplex PCR reads, TCRdb lists one record per CDR3 protein. Of roughly 430,000 distinct CDR3 sequences in the sample, about a sixth are singletons; the top ten hold about 11%. Documented time point: newly diagnosed GD, antithyroid drugs for less than 3 months. Scientists built the TCR library using RNA that was extracted from PBMCs. The sample also formed part of further work on T cells in Graves' hyperthyroidism and ophthalmopathy.

The source was peripheral blood mononuclear cells (PBMCs), collected at new diagnosis, from a patient treated with antithyroid drugs. This clonotype was obtained from a woman aged 25-40 years with Graves disease.

CDR3 sequence reads: CASSSLGVTGNQPQHF. CDR3 DNA: TGTGCCAGCAGTTCACTAGGAGTTACAGGCAATCAGCCCCAGCATTTT. The chain employs TRBV7-8 and TRBJ1-5; no reliable D call. Per the germline V gene, CDR1 is SGHVS and CDR2 is FQNEAQ. V dropped 6 bases and J dropped 2 bases, with 17 bases sitting between them. The CDR3 runs 16 residues. Filled out from reference TRBV7-8 and TRBJ1-5, the complete variable domain reads GAGVSQSPRYKVAKRGQDVALRCDPISGHVSLFWYQQALGQGPEFLTYFQNEAQLDKSGLPSDRFFAERPEGSVSTLKIQRTQQEDSAVYLCASSSLGVTGNQPQHFGDGTRLSIL.